This T cell receptor beta chain originates from a study of technical replicates of blood from several donors. Profiling relied on immunoSEQ multiplex PCR, and the TCRdb table lists in-frame clones only, not all of them. This table holds nearly 80,000 clones, more than 85% found once. CDR3 length: 15 residues. Germline CDR1 reads LNHDA; CDR2 reads SQIVND (reference sequence). The trim removed 6 bases at V and 4 bases at J, leaving 7 bases unmatched. The sample consisted of T cells isolated from PBMCs. The receptor was derived from a human donor in good health. This chain connects TRBV19 to TRBJ2-3; 10 bases map to TRBD2. DNA of the CDR3: TGTGCCAGTAGGGATCTAGCGGGAGTCCCAGATACGCAGTATTTT. Protein sequence: CASRDLAGVPDTQYF. The full variable domain, with the rest looked up from reference TRBV19 and TRBJ2-3, is DGGITQSPKYLFRKEGQNVTLSCEQNLNHDAMYWYRQDPGQGLRLIYYSQIVNDFQKGDIAEGYSVSREKKESFPLTVTSAQKNPTAFYLCASRDLAGVPDTQYFGPGTRLTVL.